This T cell receptor (beta chain) was recovered during a study of PD-L1 blockade in urothelial cancer. The wider study: In terms of prior chemotherapy, patients had received 0 to 3 regimens.

CDR1 and CDR2 (germline): MDHEN, SYDVKM. V shed 8 bases, J shed 5 bases, and the junction held 17 bases outside the gene matches. CDR3 length: 16 residues. It was locally advanced or metastatic urothelial carcinoma that patients had. TCRdb's copy holds only in-frame clones and misses some; the assay was immunoSEQ multiplex PCR. Of some 19,000 clones listed, almost 90% are singletons. The rearrangement links TRBV28 to TRBJ1-2, with 7 positions matching TRBD1. Here the sequenced sample was PBMCs, taken around atezolizumab (anti-PD-L1) treatment. The TCR comes from a woman aged 55-75 years with urothelial cancer. The CDR3 region has the DNA TGTGCCAGCTTTCCTCCGGGACAGCGGATATGGTATGGCTACACCTTC. Protein sequence: CASFPPGQRIWYGYTF.